This T cell receptor (beta chain) derives from a study of cytomegalovirus exposure and HLA in healthy donors. CDR1 is SGHTA and CDR2 is FQGTGA in the germline V gene. CDR3 length: 15 amino acids. The ends were cut back, 5 bases at V and 3 bases at J, with 14 bases in the middle. With 60 Vbeta and 13 Jbeta primers, the PCR was carried out. The protocol was immunoSEQ multiplex PCR, while the TCRdb copy is restricted to in-frame clones and leaves out a portion. The profile shows 83,000 or so clones, roughly three quarters of them singletons. The sequenced sample consisted of PBMCs. This TCR came from a middle-aged woman in good health and CMV-seropositive. The chain combines TRBV7-3 with TRBJ1-5, with D possibly TRBD1 on 6 matching bases. This CDR3 reads CASSPQGGTNQPQHF. As DNA, the CDR3 is TGTGCCAGCAGCCCCCAAGGGGGTACCAATCAGCCCCAGCATTTT.